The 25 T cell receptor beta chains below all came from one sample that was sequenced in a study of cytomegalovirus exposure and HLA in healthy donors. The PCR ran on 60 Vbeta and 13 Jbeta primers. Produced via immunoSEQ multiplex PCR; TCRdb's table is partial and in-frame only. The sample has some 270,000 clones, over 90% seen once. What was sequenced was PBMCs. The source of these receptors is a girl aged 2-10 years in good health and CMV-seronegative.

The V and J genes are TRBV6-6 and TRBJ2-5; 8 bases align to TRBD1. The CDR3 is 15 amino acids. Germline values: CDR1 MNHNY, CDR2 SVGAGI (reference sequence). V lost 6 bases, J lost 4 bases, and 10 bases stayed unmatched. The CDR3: CASSALDRAGETQYF. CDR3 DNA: TGTGCCAGCAGCGCGCTGGACAGGGCGGGAGAGACCCAGTACTTC.

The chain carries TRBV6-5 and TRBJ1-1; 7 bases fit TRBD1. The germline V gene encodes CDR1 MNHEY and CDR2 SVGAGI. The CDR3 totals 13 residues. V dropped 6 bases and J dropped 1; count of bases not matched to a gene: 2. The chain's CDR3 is CASRTGKNTEAFF. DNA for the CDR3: TGTGCCAGCAGGACAGGGAAGAACACTGAAGCTTTCTTT.

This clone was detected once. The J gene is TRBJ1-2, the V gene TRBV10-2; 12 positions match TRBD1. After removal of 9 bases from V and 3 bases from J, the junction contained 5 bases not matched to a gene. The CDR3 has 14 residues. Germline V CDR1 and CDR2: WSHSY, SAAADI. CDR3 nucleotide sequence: TGCGCCAGTCAGGGACAGGGGGCTGACTATGGCTACACCTTC. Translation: CASQGQGADYGYTF.

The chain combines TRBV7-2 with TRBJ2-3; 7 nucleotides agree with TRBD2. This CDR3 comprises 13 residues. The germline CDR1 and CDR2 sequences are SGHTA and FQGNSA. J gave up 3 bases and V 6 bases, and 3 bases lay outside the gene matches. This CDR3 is CASSRDYTDTQYF. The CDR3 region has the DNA TGTGCCAGCAGTAGGGACTATACAGATACGCAGTATTTT.

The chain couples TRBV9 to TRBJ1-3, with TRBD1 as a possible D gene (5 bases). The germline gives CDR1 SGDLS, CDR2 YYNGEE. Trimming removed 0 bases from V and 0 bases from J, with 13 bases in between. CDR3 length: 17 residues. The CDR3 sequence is CASSVDVRAASGNTIYF. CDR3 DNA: TGTGCCAGCAGCGTAGATGTCAGGGCAGCCTCTGGAAACACCATATATTTT.

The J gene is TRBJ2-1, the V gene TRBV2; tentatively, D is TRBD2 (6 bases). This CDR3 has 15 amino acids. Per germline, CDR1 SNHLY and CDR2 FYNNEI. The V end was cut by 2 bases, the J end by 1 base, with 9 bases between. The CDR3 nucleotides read TGTGCCAGCAGTGAAAATAGCGGATCCTACAATGAGCAGTTCTTC. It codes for CASSENSGSYNEQFF.

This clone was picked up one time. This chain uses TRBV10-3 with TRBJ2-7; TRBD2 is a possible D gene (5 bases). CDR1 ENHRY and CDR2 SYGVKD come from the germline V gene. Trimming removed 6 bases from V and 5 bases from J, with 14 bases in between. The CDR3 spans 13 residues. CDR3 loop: CAIRELVMDEQYF. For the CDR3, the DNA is TGTGCCATCAGGGAACTAGTTATGGACGAGCAGTACTTC.

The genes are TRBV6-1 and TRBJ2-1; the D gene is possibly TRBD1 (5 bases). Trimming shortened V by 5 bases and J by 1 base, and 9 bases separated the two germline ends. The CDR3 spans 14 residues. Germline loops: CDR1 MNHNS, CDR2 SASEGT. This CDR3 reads CASSQGWSYNEQFF. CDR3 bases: TGTGCCAGCAGTCAGGGTTGGTCCTACAATGAGCAGTTCTTC.

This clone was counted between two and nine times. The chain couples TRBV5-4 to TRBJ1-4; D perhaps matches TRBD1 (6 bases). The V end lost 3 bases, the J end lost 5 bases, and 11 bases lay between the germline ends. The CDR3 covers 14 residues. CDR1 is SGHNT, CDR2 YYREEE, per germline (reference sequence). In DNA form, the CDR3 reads TGTGCCAGCAGCTCGACAGGCGGCAATGAAAAACTGTTTTTT. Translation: CASSSTGGNEKLFF.

CDR3 sequence (DNA): TGTGCCAGCAGTGATGGGAGGGATCTGTACGAGCAGTACTTC. This translates into CASSDGRDLYEQYF. The chain combines TRBV25-1 with TRBJ2-7, with 7 bases identical to TRBD2. The CDR3 extends over 14 amino acids. From germline, CDR1 is MGHDK and CDR2 SYGVNS. V trimming: 3 bases; J trimming: 4 bases; junction bases outside the gene matches: 6.

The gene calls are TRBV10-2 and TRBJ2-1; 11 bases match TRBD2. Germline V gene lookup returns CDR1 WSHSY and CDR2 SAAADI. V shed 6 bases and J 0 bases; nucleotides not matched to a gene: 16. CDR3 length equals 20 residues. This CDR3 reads CASSQGLAGRVLNSYNEQFF. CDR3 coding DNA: TGCGCCAGCAGCCAAGGACTAGCGGGCCGTGTGTTAAACTCCTACAATGAGCAGTTCTTC.

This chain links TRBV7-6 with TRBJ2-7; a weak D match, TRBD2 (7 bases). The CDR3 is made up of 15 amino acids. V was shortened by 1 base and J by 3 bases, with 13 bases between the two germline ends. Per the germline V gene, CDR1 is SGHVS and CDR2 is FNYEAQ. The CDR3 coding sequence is TGTGCCAGCAGCTTAGAAGCGGGACATCGCTACGAGCAGTACTTC. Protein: CASSLEAGHRYEQYF. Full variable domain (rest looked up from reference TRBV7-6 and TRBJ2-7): GAGVSQSPRYKVTKRGQDVALRCDPISGHVSLYWYRQALGQGPEFLTYFNYEAQQDKSGLPNDRFSAERPEGSISTLTIQRTEQRDSAMYRCASSLEAGHRYEQYFGPGTRLTVT.

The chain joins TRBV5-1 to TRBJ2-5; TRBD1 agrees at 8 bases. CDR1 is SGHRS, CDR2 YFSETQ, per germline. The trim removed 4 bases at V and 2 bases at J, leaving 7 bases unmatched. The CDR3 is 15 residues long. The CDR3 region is CASSPGQVGQETQYF. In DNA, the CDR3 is TGCGCCAGCAGCCCGGGACAGGTAGGGCAAGAGACCCAGTACTTC.

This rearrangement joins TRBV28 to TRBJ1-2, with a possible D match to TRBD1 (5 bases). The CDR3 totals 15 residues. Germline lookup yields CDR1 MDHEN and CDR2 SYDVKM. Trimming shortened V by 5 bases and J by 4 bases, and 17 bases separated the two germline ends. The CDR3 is CASSPPAGMSYGYTF. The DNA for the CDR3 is TGTGCCAGCAGTCCCCCAGCAGGGATGAGCTATGGCTACACCTTC.

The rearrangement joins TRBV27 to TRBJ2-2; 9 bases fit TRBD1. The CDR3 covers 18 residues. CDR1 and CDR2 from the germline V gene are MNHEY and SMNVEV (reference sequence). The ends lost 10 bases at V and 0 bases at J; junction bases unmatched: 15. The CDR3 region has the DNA TGTGCCACCCTGGGGGTAGGACAGGGGACTTCGAACACCGGGGAGCTGTTTTTT. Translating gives CATLGVGQGTSNTGELFF.

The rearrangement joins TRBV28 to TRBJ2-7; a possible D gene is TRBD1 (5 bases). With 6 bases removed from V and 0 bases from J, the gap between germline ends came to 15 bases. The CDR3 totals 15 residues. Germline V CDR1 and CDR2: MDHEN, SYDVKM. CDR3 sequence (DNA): TGTGCCAGCAGCTCCCCGTCAGGGATCTCCTACGAGCAGTACTTC. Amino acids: CASSSPSGISYEQYF.

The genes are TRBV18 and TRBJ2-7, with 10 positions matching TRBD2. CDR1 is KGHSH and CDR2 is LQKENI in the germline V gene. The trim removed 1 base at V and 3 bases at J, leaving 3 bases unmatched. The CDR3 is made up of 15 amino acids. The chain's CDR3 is CASSPRASGSYEQYF. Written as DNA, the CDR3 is TGTGCCAGCTCACCACGGGCTAGCGGGAGCTACGAGCAGTACTTC.

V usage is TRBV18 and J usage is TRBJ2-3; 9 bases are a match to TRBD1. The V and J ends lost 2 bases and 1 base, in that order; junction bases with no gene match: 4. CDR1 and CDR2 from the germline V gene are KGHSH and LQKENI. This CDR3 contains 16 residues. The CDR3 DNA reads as TGTGCCAGCTCACCAGGACAGGGGATAGGCACAGATACGCAGTATTTT. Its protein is CASSPGQGIGTDTQYF.

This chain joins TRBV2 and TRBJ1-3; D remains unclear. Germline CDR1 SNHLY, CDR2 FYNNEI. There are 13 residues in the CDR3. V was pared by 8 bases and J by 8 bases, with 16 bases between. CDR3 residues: CASPPRAGDTIYF. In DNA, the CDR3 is TGTGCCAGCCCCCCCCGGGCCGGGGACACCATATATTTT. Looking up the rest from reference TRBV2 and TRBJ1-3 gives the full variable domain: EPEVTQTPSHQVTQMGQEVILRCVPISNHLYFYWYRQILGQKVEFLVSFYNNEISEKSEIFDDQFSVERPDGSNFTLKIRSTKLEDSAMYFCASPPRAGDTIYFGEGSWLTVV.

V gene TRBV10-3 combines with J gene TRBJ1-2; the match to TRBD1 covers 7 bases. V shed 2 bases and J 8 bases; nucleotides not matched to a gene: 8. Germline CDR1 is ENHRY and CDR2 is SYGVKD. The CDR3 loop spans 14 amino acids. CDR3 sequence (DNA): TGTGCCATCAGTGAGCAGGGGGGCTCGGGGGGCTACACCTTC. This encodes CAISEQGGSGGYTF.

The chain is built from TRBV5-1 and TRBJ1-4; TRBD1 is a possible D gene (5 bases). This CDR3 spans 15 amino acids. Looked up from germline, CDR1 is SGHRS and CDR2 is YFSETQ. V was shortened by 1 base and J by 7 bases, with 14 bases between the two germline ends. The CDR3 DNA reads TGCGCCAGCAGCTTGTCAGGCCAGGGAAGTGAAAAACTGTTTTTT. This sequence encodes CASSLSGQGSEKLFF.

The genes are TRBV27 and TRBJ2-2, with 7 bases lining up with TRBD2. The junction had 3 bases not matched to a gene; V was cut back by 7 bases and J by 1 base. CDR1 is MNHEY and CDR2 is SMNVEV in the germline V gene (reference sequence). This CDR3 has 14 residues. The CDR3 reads CASTGRLNTGELFF. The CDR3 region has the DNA TGTGCCAGCACCGGGAGGCTGAACACCGGGGAGCTGTTTTTT.

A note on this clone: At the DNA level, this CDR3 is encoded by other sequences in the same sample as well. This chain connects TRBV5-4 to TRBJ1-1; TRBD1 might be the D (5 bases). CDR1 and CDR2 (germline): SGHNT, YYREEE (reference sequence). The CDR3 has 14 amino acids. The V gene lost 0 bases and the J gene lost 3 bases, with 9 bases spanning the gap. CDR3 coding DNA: TGTGCCAGCAGCTTGGGTGTAGGGGACACTGAAGCTTTCTTT. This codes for CASSLGVGDTEAFF.

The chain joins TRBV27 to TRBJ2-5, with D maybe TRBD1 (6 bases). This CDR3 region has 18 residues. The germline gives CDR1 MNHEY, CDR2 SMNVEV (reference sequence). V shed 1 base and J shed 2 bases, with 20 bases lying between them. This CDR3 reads CASSLFGTPPRGQETQYF. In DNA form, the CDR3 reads TGTGCCAGCAGTTTATTCGGGACCCCTCCTAGGGGGCAAGAGACCCAGTACTTC.

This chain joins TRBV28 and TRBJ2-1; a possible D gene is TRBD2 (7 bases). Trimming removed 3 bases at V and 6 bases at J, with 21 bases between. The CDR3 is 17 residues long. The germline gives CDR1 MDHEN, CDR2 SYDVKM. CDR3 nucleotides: TGTGCCAGCAGTTTGTTGTTTGCGGGGGTAGGGGGCAATGAGCAGTTCTTC. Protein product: CASSLLFAGVGGNEQFF.